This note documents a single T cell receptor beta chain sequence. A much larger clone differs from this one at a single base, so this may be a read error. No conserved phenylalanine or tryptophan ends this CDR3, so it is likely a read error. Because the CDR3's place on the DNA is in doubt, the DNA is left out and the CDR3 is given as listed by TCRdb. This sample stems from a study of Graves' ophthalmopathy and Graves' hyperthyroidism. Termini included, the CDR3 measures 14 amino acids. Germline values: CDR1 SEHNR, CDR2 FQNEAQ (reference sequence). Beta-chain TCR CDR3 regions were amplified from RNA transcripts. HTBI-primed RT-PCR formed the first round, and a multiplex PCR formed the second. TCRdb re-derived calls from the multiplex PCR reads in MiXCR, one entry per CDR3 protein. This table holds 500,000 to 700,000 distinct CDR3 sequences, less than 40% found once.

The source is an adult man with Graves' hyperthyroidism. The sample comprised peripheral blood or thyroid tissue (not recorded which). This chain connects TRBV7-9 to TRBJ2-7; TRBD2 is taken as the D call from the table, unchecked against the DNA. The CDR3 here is CASSQTLAGGPRYL.